This TCR beta chain was retrieved from a study of CD8 T cells in Susac syndrome. Overall study results and limits: The authors acknowledged that the study's TCR sequencing and HLA analysis involved relatively few individuals.

The CDR3 length is 15 residues. V was clipped by 7 bases and J by 1 base, with 14 bases between them. Germline V CDR1 and CDR2: SNHLY, FYNNEI. Points on this clonotype: Its target is unknown.

When the RNA was reverse transcribed, random hexamers were used with an input of roughly 0.45 to 1 ug. TCRdb ran MiXCR on the immunoSEQ multiplex PCR reads and lists one entry per CDR3 protein. The table has 110,000 or so distinct CDR3 sequences, 85% to 95% seen once. Sequencing was carried out using CD4+ T cells from PBMCs. The TCR sequence derives from a human donor with multiple sclerosis. The genes are TRBV2 and TRBJ1-5, with a tentative D call TRBD1 (6 bases). This CDR3 is CASTGGPISNQPQHF. The CDR3 DNA sequence: TGTGCCAGCACGGGGGGCCCCATAAGCAATCAGCCCCAGCATTTT.